The 21 T cell receptor beta chains below were found in one sample sequenced in a study of blood T cell repertoires in COVID-19. Sequencing used immunoSEQ multiplex PCR; TCRdb keeps in-frame clones, though not all of them. The sample has about 140,000 clones; under 80% are singletons. Sequenced: peripheral blood. These receptors were collected from a man older than 75 with acute or convalescent COVID-19.

The gene calls are TRBV19 and TRBJ2-7; D call uncertain. This CDR3 spans 14 amino acids. With 3 bases removed from V and 0 bases from J, the gap between germline ends came to 9 bases. Germline V gives CDR1 LNHDA, CDR2 SQIVND (reference sequence). CDR3 loop: CASSIDVSSYEQYF. The CDR3 DNA sequence: TGTGCCAGTAGTATCGATGTTAGCTCCTACGAGCAGTACTTC.

The rearrangement links TRBV6-5 to TRBJ1-4; tentative D call: TRBD1 (5 bases). The CDR3 contains 13 residues. In germline, CDR1 is MNHEY, CDR2 SVGAGI. Trimming stripped 6 bases from V and 7 bases from J, with 12 bases between. CDR3 DNA: TGTGCCAGCAGCCCAGGGCCACTTGAAAAACTGTTTTTT. It encodes CASSPGPLEKLFF.

This sequence joins TRBV4-3 and TRBJ2-7; 7 bases agree with TRBD1. V lost 0 bases and J lost 2; bases outside the gene matches: 4. Germline V lookup: CDR1 LGHNA, CDR2 YSLEER. CDR3 length: 15 residues. CDR3 sequence: CASSQDLGTAYEQYF. CDR3 in DNA: TGCGCCAGCAGCCAAGATCTCGGGACAGCCTACGAGCAGTACTTC.

The rearrangement joins TRBV10-3 to TRBJ2-7, with D maybe TRBD1 (5 bases). The germline V gene encodes CDR1 ENHRY and CDR2 SYGVKD. The germline V and J ends were trimmed by 6 bases and 7 bases, with 16 bases remaining between them. The CDR3 consists of 13 residues. The CDR3 bases are TGTGCCATCAGCCCAGGGCAGGTCGGGGAGCAGTACTTC. It codes for CAISPGQVGEQYF.

V gene TRBV7-2 combines with J gene TRBJ2-3, with TRBD2 identical over 10 bases. With V trimmed by 7 bases and J by 1 base, 8 bases remained unmatched. In germline, CDR1 is SGHTA, CDR2 FQGNSA. The CDR3 is 16 residues long. The CDR3 nucleotides are TGTGCCAGCACCCCGTGGAGCGGGGGGGGCACAGATACGCAGTATTTT. Translating it yields CASTPWSGGGTDTQYF.

The chain recombines TRBV6-5 with TRBJ2-7; perhaps TRBD1 as D (6 bases). V was clipped by 6 bases and J by 3 bases, with 18 bases between them. The CDR3 consists of 15 residues. Germline V gene data show CDR1 as MNHEY and CDR2 as SVGAGI. CDR3 in amino acids: CASSLYRASGYEQYF. CDR3 sequence (DNA): TGTGCCAGCAGCCTGTACAGGGCTTCAGGCTACGAGCAGTACTTC.

The rearrangement joins TRBV5-1 to TRBJ1-6, with D tentatively TRBD1 (5 bases). Germline V lookup: CDR1 SGHRS, CDR2 YFSETQ. The V end was cut by 0 bases, the J end by 7 bases, with 14 bases between. The CDR3 totals 16 residues. The CDR3 loop is CASSLASGGRNSPLHF. Here the CDR3 DNA reads TGCGCCAGCAGCTTGGCCTCCGGGGGGAGAAATTCACCCCTCCACTTT.

CDR3 in DNA: TGTGCCAGTAGTATAAAAGGGAGTGGGGCCTACGAGCAGTACTTC. Protein product: CASSIKGSGAYEQYF. The gene calls are TRBV19 and TRBJ2-7, with D possibly matching TRBD2 (5 bases). The CDR3 totals 15 residues. Trimming removed 2 bases from V and 2 bases from J, with 13 bases in between. The germline V gene has CDR1 LNHDA and CDR2 SQIVND (reference sequence).

This sequence joins TRBV7-9 and TRBJ1-4; no definite D call. V was pared by 5 bases and J by 2 bases, with 9 bases between. This CDR3 has 14 residues. Germline V gives CDR1 SEHNR, CDR2 FQNEAQ (reference sequence). The CDR3 loop reads CASSHMWTNEKLFF. The CDR3 region has the DNA TGTGCCAGCAGCCACATGTGGACTAATGAAAAACTGTTTTTT.

This sequence joins TRBV29-1 and TRBJ2-1; D gene unclear. The CDR3 consists of 10 residues. Trimming removed 4 bases at V and 9 bases at J, with 7 bases between. Germline V lookup: CDR1 SQVTM, CDR2 ANQGSEA. The CDR3 sequence is CSVAHGEQFF. The CDR3 bases are TGCAGCGTTGCCCACGGTGAGCAGTTCTTC.

The rearrangement joins TRBV27 to TRBJ1-1; maybe TRBD1 (5 bases). Germline CDR1 reads MNHEY; CDR2 reads SMNVEV (reference sequence). The CDR3 is 12 residues long. Trimming took 7 bases from V and 4 from J, leaving 10 bases between them. CDR3 loop: CASKGGATEAFF. The CDR3 bases are TGTGCCAGCAAGGGTGGGGCCACTGAAGCTTTCTTT.

This chain joins TRBV29-1 and TRBJ2-3, with D possibly being TRBD2 (6 bases). This CDR3 has 16 amino acids. The V gene's germline CDR1 is SQVTM and CDR2 ANQGSEA. V was shortened by 3 bases and J by 4 bases, with 20 bases between the two germline ends. The CDR3 nucleotides are TGCAGCGTTGAGGTTTGGGCGGGGCTGACTGCAGATACGCAGTATTTT. This sequence encodes CSVEVWAGLTADTQYF.

This clone has ten or more counts. This sequence joins TRBV18 and TRBJ1-2; the D is unclear. The V and J ends lost 2 bases and 2 bases respectively, with 12 bases between them. The CDR3 contains 15 residues. Germline V lookup: CDR1 KGHSH, CDR2 LQKENI. CDR3: CASSPSNRPNYGYTF. The DNA for the CDR3 is TGTGCCAGCTCACCATCGAACAGACCCAACTATGGCTACACCTTC.

The chain couples TRBV5-4 to TRBJ2-5, with D perhaps TRBD2 (7 bases). V was cut by 4 bases and J by 5 bases, with 15 bases left in between. The CDR3 totals 14 residues. Germline CDR1 is SGHNT and CDR2 is YYREEE (reference sequence). The CDR3 loop reads CASSPGGPGETQYF. The CDR3 nucleotides read TGTGCCAGCAGCCCCGGGGGGCCTGGTGAGACCCAGTACTTC. The whole variable domain, filled in from reference TRBV5-4 and TRBJ2-5, reads ETGVTQSPTHLIKTRGQQVTLRCSSQSGHNTVSWYQQALGQGPQFIFQYYREEENGRGNFPPRFSGLQFPNYSSELNVNALELDDSALYLCASSPGGPGETQYFGPGTRLLVL.

This chain links TRBV29-1 with TRBJ2-7, with D maybe TRBD1 (6 bases). Trimming cost V 5 bases and J 3 bases, with 44 bases left between them. There are 23 residues in the CDR3. The germline CDR1 and CDR2 sequences are SQVTM and ANQGSEA. The CDR3 reads CSVCQEVDLGDGTSILLGYEQYF. The CDR3 DNA follows: TGCAGCGTTTGCCAGGAGGTAGATCTGGGAGACGGGACATCAATATTACTCGGCTACGAGCAGTACTTC.

By share, this clone counts as medium-sized. The rearrangement joins TRBV28 to TRBJ2-7; a weak D match, TRBD2 (6 bases). The CDR3 is 16 amino acids. CDR1 is MDHEN and CDR2 is SYDVKM in the germline V gene. Trimming shortened V by 3 bases and J by 5 bases, and 20 bases separated the two germline ends. CDR3 sequence reads: CASSFDPGLTFNEQYF. DNA of the CDR3: TGTGCCAGCAGTTTTGATCCGGGACTTACCTTTAACGAGCAGTACTTC.

The rearrangement joins TRBV4-3 to TRBJ1-6; no definite D call. CDR1 and CDR2 from the germline V gene are LGHNA and YSLEER. V lost 0 bases and J lost 14, with 8 bases in between. The CDR3 is 12 residues long. Written as DNA, the CDR3 is TGCGCCAGCAGCCAAGATCCCTCGGCCCTCCACTTT. This codes for CASSQDPSALHF.

The V call is TRBV5-8, the J call TRBJ2-2, with a possible D match to TRBD1 (6 bases). The CDR3 is 17 amino acids. Trimming removed 5 bases from V and 0 bases from J, with 17 bases in between. Germline V gene sequence: CDR1 SGHTS, CDR2 YDEGEE. The CDR3 is CASSRSRGHANTGELFF. The CDR3, as DNA: TGTGCCAGCAGTCGATCAAGGGGACATGCGAACACCGGGGAGCTGTTTTTT.

This rearrangement joins TRBV5-1 to TRBJ1-1; possibly TRBD1 for D (6 bases). V was cut by 0 bases and J by 4 bases, with 13 bases left in between. The CDR3 sequence is 15 residues long. CDR1 SGHRS and CDR2 YFSETQ come from the germline V gene. CDR3 sequence: CASSLDPGDGTEAFF. The CDR3 region has the DNA TGCGCCAGCAGCTTGGACCCAGGGGACGGCACTGAAGCTTTCTTT. The full variable domain, in which reference TRBV5-1 and TRBJ1-1 provide the parts outside the CDR3, is KAGVTQTPRYLIKTRGQQVTLSCSPISGHRSVSWYQQTPGQGLQFLFEYFSETQRNKGNFPGRFSGRQFSNSRSEMNVSTLELGDSALYLCASSLDPGDGTEAFFGQGTRLTVV.

This clone was recorded only once. V and J are TRBV19 and TRBJ2-5; possible D gene TRBD1, 6 bases. The CDR3 runs to 14 residues. The ends were cut back, 5 bases at V and 2 bases at J, with 12 bases in the middle. Germline lookup yields CDR1 LNHDA and CDR2 SQIVND (reference sequence). CDR3 DNA: TGTGCCAGTAGTGCCTTACAGGGTCAAGAGACCCAGTACTTC. It yields the protein CASSALQGQETQYF.

The chain employs TRBV6-5 and TRBJ1-5; D might be TRBD1 (6 bases). V was trimmed by 5 bases and J by 6 bases, leaving 14 bases between them. This CDR3 region has 14 residues. Germline V gene data show CDR1 as MNHEY and CDR2 as SVGAGI. CDR3 nucleotides: TGTGCCAGCAGTCTTCGGGGGGGCGGTCAGCCCCAGCATTTT. It yields the protein CASSLRGGGQPQHF.